This TCR beta chain derives from a study of monozygotic twins with inflammatory bowel disease. Study conclusions and caveats: Healthy co-twins had higher TCRbeta inverse Simpson diversity than their IBD twins.

Germline V gene sequence: CDR1 LGHNA, CDR2 YNFKEQ. The CDR3 consists of 13 residues. Points on this clonotype: The target antigen is unknown.

With no T cell sorting beforehand, total RNA was isolated from whole blood. UMIs that had a 6-nucleotide sample barcode were put in using template switching. TCRdb reanalyzed the 5' RACE reads, giving one entry per CDR3 protein sequence and no DNA. The sample totals 200,000 to 250,000 distinct CDR3 sequences. The sequence derives from a human donor with ulcerative colitis or Crohn's disease, or a healthy co-twin of an affected twin (not recorded which). Sequenced sample: blood. This rearrangement joins TRBV4-2 to TRBJ2-3. The CDR3 loop is CASSQGAPDTQYF.